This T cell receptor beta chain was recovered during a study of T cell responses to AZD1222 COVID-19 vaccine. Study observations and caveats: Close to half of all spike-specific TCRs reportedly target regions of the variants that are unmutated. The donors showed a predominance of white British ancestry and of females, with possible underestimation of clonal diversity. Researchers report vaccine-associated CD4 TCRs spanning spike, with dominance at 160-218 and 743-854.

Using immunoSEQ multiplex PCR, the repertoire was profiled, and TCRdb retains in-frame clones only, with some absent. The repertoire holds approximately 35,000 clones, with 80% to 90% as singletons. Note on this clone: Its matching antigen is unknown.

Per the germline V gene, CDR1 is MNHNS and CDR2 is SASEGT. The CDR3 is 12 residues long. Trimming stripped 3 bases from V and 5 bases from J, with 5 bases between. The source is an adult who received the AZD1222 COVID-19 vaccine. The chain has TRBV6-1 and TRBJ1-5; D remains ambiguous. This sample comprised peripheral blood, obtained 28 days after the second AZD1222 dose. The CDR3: CASSDGYQPQHF. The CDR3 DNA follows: TGTGCCAGCAGTGACGGTTATCAGCCCCAGCATTTT.